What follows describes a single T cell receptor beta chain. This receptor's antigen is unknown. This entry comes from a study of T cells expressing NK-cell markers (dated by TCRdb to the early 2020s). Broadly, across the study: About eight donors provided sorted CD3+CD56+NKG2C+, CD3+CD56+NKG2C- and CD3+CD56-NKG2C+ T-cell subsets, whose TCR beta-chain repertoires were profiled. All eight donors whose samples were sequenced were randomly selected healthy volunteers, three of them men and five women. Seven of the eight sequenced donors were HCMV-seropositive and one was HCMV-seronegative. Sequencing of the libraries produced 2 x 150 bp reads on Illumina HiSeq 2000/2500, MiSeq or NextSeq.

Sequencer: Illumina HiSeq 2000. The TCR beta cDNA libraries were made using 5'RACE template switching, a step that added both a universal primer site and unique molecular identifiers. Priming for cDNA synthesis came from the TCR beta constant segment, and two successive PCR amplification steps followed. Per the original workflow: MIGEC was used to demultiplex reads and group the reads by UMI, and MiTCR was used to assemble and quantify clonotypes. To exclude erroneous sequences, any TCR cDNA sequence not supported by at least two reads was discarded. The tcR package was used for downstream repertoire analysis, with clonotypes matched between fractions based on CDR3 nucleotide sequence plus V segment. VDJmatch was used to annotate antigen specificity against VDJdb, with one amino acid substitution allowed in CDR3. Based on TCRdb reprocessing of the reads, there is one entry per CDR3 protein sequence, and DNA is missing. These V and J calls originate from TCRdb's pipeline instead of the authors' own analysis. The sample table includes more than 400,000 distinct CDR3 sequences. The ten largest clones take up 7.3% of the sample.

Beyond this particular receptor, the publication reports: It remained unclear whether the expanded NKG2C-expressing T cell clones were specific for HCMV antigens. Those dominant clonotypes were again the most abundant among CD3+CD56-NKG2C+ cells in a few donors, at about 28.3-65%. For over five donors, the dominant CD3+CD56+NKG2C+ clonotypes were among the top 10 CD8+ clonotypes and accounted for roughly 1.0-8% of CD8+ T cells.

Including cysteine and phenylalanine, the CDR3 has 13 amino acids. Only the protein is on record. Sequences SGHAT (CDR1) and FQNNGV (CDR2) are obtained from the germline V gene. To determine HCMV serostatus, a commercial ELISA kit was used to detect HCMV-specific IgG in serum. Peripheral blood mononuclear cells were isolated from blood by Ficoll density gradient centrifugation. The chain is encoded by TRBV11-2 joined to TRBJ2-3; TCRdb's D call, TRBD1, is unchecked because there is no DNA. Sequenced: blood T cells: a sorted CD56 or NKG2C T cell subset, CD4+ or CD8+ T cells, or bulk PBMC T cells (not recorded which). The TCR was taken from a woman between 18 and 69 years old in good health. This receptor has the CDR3 CASKGGLEDTQYF.